Below, 23 T cell receptor beta chains from the same sample are listed, as sequenced in a study of T-cell memory formation after mild COVID-19 (dated by TCRdb to the early 2020s). Libraries were made using 5' RACE. Instrument used: Illumina NovaSeq 6000. TCRdb redid the processing of the public reads, applying fastp at Q25 and MiXCR, and retained in-frame beta chains. Entries are consolidated by CDR3 protein sequence, retaining the most common genes and DNA. The sample table contains some 340,000 distinct CDR3 sequences; only one count was recorded for 13% of them. 20% to 25% of the sample is in the top ten clones. Sequenced material: PBMCs or a T cell subset sorted from them (not recorded which). These TCRs come from a man aged 18 to 35 who had mild COVID-19 (a few samples of this study predate the infection). The sample titles of this study are shuffled in the database, so cell type and time point are left out; the donor was told from shared clones.

This clonotype occurred many times. CDR3 bases: TGCGCCAGCAGCCAAGATCCGGCAGTTGACGAAAAACTGTTTTTT. It specifies CASSQDPAVDEKLFF. The V call is TRBV4-1, the J call TRBJ1-4; D unresolved. The CDR3 totals 15 residues. Per germline, CDR1 MGHRA and CDR2 YSYEKL. The V end lost 0 bases, the J end lost 8 bases, and 13 bases lay between the germline ends.

This chain uses TRBV12-3 or TRBV12-4 with TRBJ1-1, with TRBD1 as a possible D gene (6 bases). Between the trimmed V and J ends, which lost 7 bases and 0 bases, there was a span of 12 bases. CDR3 length equals 14 residues. DNA for the CDR3: TGTGCCAGCATTATGGACAGTTTGAACACTGAAGCTTTCTTT. This codes for CASIMDSLNTEAFF.

The table lists this clonotype with many counts. Written as DNA, the CDR3 is TGTGCCAGCAGCTACGGACAGGAAAACATTCAGTACTTC. Amino acid sequence: CASSYGQENIQYF. The chain joins TRBV7-3 to TRBJ2-4; TRBD1 aligns across 7 bases. The CDR3 spans 13 residues. Germline V gene sequence: CDR1 SGHTA, CDR2 FQGTGA. The ends lost 4 bases at V and 5 bases at J; junction bases unmatched: 2.

This clonotype was detected a few times. This chain uses TRBV20-1 with TRBJ1-4; 7 bases map to TRBD1. Germline V gene lookup returns CDR1 DFQATT and CDR2 SNEGSKA (reference sequence). The CDR3 is 13 amino acids. J lost 7 bases, V lost 4 bases, and 6 bases had no gene match. As DNA, the CDR3 is TGCAGTGCTACGTACAGGGGTGGTGAAAAACTGTTTTTT. This codes for CSATYRGGEKLFF.

The rearrangement links TRBV27 to TRBJ2-3, with 8 nucleotides matching TRBD1. Trimming took 6 bases from V and 4 from J; bases not matched to a gene: 6. The CDR3 loop spans 14 amino acids. CDR1 MNHEY and CDR2 SMNVEV come from the germline V gene (reference sequence). This CDR3 reads CASSPRTGPDTQYF. The CDR3 DNA sequence: TGTGCCAGCAGCCCAAGGACAGGGCCAGATACGCAGTATTTT.

This clonotype occurred a few times. This chain uses TRBV6-5 with TRBJ1-5; D ambiguous. The CDR3 consists of 10 residues. Germline-derived CDR1 and CDR2 are MNHEY and SVGAGI. V was pared by 8 bases and J by 5 bases, with 4 bases between. The CDR3 coding sequence is TGTGCCAGCGGGTATCAGCCCCAGCATTTT. Translated: CASGYQPQHF.

Only a few counts were recorded for this clonotype. The chain couples TRBV7-2 to TRBJ1-1; the match to TRBD1 covers 7 bases. V shed 6 bases, J shed 0 bases, and the junction held 4 bases outside the gene matches. This CDR3 is 14 amino acids long. CDR1 and CDR2 from the germline V gene are SGHTA and FQGNSA. DNA for the CDR3: TGTGCCAGCAGGGTGACAGGGATGAACACTGAAGCTTTCTTT. Translated: CASRVTGMNTEAFF.

The chain combines TRBV5-1 with TRBJ2-7; D possibly corresponds to TRBD2 (6 bases). CDR3 size: 14 residues. In germline, CDR1 is SGHRS, CDR2 YFSETQ. V dropped 4 bases and J dropped 2 bases, with 13 bases sitting between them. For the CDR3, the DNA is TGCGCCAGCAGCGGCGGGACGTTCGCCTACGAGCAGTACTTC. Its translation: CASSGGTFAYEQYF. The full variable domain, in which reference TRBV5-1 and TRBJ2-7 provide the parts outside the CDR3, is KAGVTQTPRYLIKTRGQQVTLSCSPISGHRSVSWYQQTPGQGLQFLFEYFSETQRNKGNFPGRFSGRQFSNSRSEMNVSTLELGDSALYLCASSGGTFAYEQYFGPGTRLTVT.

V gene TRBV12-3 or TRBV12-4 combines with J gene TRBJ2-7, with D uncertain. The CDR3 sequence is 15 residues long. V was cut by 6 bases and J by 4 bases, with 19 bases left in between. The CDR3 spells CASRELEFFGYEQYF. CDR3 in DNA: TGTGCCAGCAGGGAATTGGAGTTTTTTGGGTACGAGCAGTACTTC.

The J gene is TRBJ1-1, the V gene TRBV6-2 or TRBV6-3; tentatively, D is TRBD1 (6 bases). Per germline, CDR1 MNHEY and CDR2 SVGEGT. The germline V and J ends were trimmed by 7 bases and 8 bases, with 17 bases remaining between them. The CDR3 is 13 amino acids. In nucleotides, the CDR3 is TGTGCCAGCACCCCGACAGGACCCTCCGAAGCTTTCTTT. It translates to CASTPTGPSEAFF.

A few counts support this clonotype. The V and J genes are TRBV4-2 and TRBJ1-2; TRBD1 agrees at 8 bases. J gave up 2 bases and V 3 bases, and 2 bases lay outside the gene matches. Germline values: CDR1 LGHNA, CDR2 YNFKEQ. This CDR3 is 14 amino acids long. CDR3 bases: TGTGCCAGCAGCCAGGACAGGGAGAACTATGGCTACACCTTC. Protein: CASSQDRENYGYTF.

J is TRBJ2-3 and V is TRBV19, with D perhaps matching TRBD2 (6 bases). The V gene's germline CDR1 is LNHDA and CDR2 SQIVND (reference sequence). The V gene lost 5 bases and the J gene lost 7 bases, with 16 bases spanning the gap. The CDR3 runs 14 residues. Written as DNA, the CDR3 is TGTGCCAGTAGTTTCGGGACTGAAGGAAATACGCAGTATTTT. As protein: CASSFGTEGNTQYF.

This clonotype occurred a few times. The chain uses TRBV5-1 and TRBJ2-3, with 7 bases lining up with TRBD1. From germline, CDR1 is SGHRS and CDR2 YFSETQ. The CDR3 has 15 amino acids. Unmatched junction bases numbered 6, after V lost 5 bases and J lost 0 bases. DNA for the CDR3: TGCGCCAGCAGTCCGACAGGGCGTAGCACAGATACGCAGTATTTT. It encodes CASSPTGRSTDTQYF.

The chain combines TRBV9 with TRBJ1-5; D perhaps matches TRBD1 (5 bases). Germline CDR1 and CDR2: SGDLS and YYNGEE. The CDR3 sequence is 14 residues long. Trimming cost V 3 bases and J 4 bases, with 11 bases left between them. The CDR3 loop reads CASSGDGRNQPQHF. The DNA of the CDR3 is TGTGCCAGCAGCGGGGACGGAAGGAATCAGCCCCAGCATTTT.

The gene calls are TRBV3-1 and TRBJ2-3; possible D gene TRBD1, 5 bases. The CDR3 is made up of 15 amino acids. Between the trimmed V and J ends, which lost 5 bases and 0 bases, there was a span of 12 bases. Germline values: CDR1 LGHDT, CDR2 YNNKEL (reference sequence). The CDR3 sequence: CASSIQGRSTDTQYF. For the CDR3, the DNA is TGTGCCAGCAGCATCCAGGGTAGGAGCACAGATACGCAGTATTTT.

This clonotype was recorded many times. This sequence joins TRBV4-3 and TRBJ2-1; D remains unclear. Germline assignment: CDR1 LGHNA and CDR2 YSLEER. There are 14 residues in the CDR3. Trimming left V 3 bases short and J 0 bases short, with 6 bases between. The CDR3 nucleotides read TGCGCCAGCAGCCAGGATGGCTCCTACAATGAGCAGTTCTTC. Its protein product is CASSQDGSYNEQFF.

Only a few counts were recorded for this clonotype. The rearrangement links TRBV12-3 or TRBV12-4 to TRBJ2-3; maybe TRBD2 (7 bases). This CDR3 contains 17 residues. V gave up 8 bases and J gave up 0 bases, with 21 bases separating them. CDR3 residues: CASDPPGRGGSTDTQYF. The DNA of the CDR3 is TGTGCCAGCGACCCCCCGGGGAGGGGGGGAAGCACAGATACGCAGTATTTT.

The V and J genes are TRBV4-3 and TRBJ1-1; no clear D. The V gene lost 1 base and the J gene lost 0 bases, with 12 bases spanning the gap. Germline-derived CDR1 and CDR2 are LGHNA and YSLEER. This CDR3 region has 16 residues. CDR3 nucleotide sequence: TGCGCCAGCAGCCAAGCATATGAGGCGGTGAACACTGAAGCTTTCTTT. This sequence encodes CASSQAYEAVNTEAFF.

This clonotype was seen ten or more times. The chain joins TRBV28 to TRBJ1-1; no clear D. Germline CDR1 reads MDHEN; CDR2 reads SYDVKM. This CDR3 has 11 residues. The germline V and J ends were trimmed by 0 bases and 7 bases, with 3 bases remaining between them. CDR3 amino acids: CASSLWSEAFF. DNA of the CDR3: TGTGCCAGCAGTTTATGGAGTGAAGCTTTCTTT.

The J gene is TRBJ2-1, the V gene TRBV4-3, with D maybe TRBD2 (6 bases). Germline loops: CDR1 LGHNA, CDR2 YSLEER. V was cut by 2 bases and J by 5 bases, with 13 bases left in between. This CDR3 comprises 15 residues. CDR3 coding DNA: TGCGCCAGCAGCCAACAGGGACTCCTCCACAATGAGCAGTTCTTC. Protein: CASSQQGLLHNEQFF.

The table lists this clonotype with a few counts. The chain is built from TRBV5-1 and TRBJ2-5, with D tentatively TRBD1 or TRBD2 (5 bases each). Germline V CDR1 and CDR2: SGHRS, YFSETQ. V lost 0 bases and J 2 bases, leaving 14 bases between the germline ends. This CDR3 has 16 residues. CDR3 in amino acids: CASSLGDRLEQETQYF. CDR3 sequence (DNA): TGCGCCAGCAGCTTGGGGGACCGACTGGAGCAAGAGACCCAGTACTTC.

V gene TRBV5-1 combines with J gene TRBJ1-1, with D possibly TRBD1 on 6 matching bases. The CDR3 has 14 residues. V dropped 4 bases and J dropped 7 bases, with 17 bases sitting between them. CDR1 is SGHRS, CDR2 YFSETQ, per germline. CDR3 protein: CASSRTQAGDEAFF. DNA of the CDR3: TGCGCCAGCAGCCGAACCCAAGCAGGGGATGAAGCTTTCTTT.

This chain links TRBV11-2 with TRBJ2-3, with 7 bases lining up with TRBD1. With V trimmed by 2 bases and J by 4 bases, 3 bases remained unmatched. CDR1 is SGHAT and CDR2 is FQNNGV in the germline V gene. This CDR3 has 14 residues. CDR3 coding DNA: TGTGCCAGCAGCTTACCCCAGGGGGCAGATACGCAGTATTTT. It yields the protein CASSLPQGADTQYF.